These T cell receptor beta chains were read from a single sample in a study of blood T cell repertoires in COVID-19. Profiled with immunoSEQ multiplex PCR; TCRdb holds only in-frame clones, not every one. This table holds 160,000 or so clones, approximately 90% found once. The sequencing sample was made of peripheral blood. The source is a woman aged 40 to 50 with acute or convalescent COVID-19. The CDR3 runs from the conserved cysteine through the conserved F or W. The D gene is left open where the match is weak. Size is stated for part of the rows, as once, few or many counts, or as a class when the clone is expanded.

TRBV6-5,TRBJ2-2,.,.,TGTGCCAGCAGTTACTCGTTACTAGTTGCCGGGGAGCTGTTTTTT,CASSYSLLVAGELFF
TRBV7-2,TRBJ2-3,.,.,TGTGCCAGCAGCTTGAACTTTGGCACAGATACGCAGTATTTT,CASSLNFGTDTQYF
TRBV10-3,TRBJ1-6,.,TRBD1,TGTGCCATCAGTGAAGCTACAGGGGGCAATTCACCCCTCCACTTT,CAISEATGGNSPLHF
TRBV20-1,TRBJ1-2,.,.,TGCAGTGCTCGGGGCGGGGGTGGCTACACCTTC,CSARGGGGYTF
TRBV12-3/TRBV12-4,TRBJ1-2,.,.,TGTGCCAGCAGTTCCAAGCCGAACTATGGCTACACCTTC,CASSSKPNYGYTF
TRBV5-1,TRBJ2-1,.,TRBD2,TGCGCCAGCAGCTTGTCGGATAGCGGGTATCGCAATGAGCAGTTCTTC,CASSLSDSGYRNEQFF
TRBV15,TRBJ2-1,few,TRBD2,TGTGCCACCAGCAGGGCACCAGGGGCTAGCGGGAGTCATGAGCAGTTCTTC,CATSRAPGASGSHEQFF
TRBV2,TRBJ1-5,.,.,TGTGCCAGCAGTGAAAGGACCTCCAGGGATCAGCCCCAGCATTTT,CASSERTSRDQPQHF
TRBV11-3,TRBJ1-1,few,TRBD1,TGTGCCAGCAGCCCAGGGGGCGCGGGCACTGAAGCTTTCTTT,CASSPGGAGTEAFF
TRBV7-8,TRBJ2-7,.,.,TGTGCCAGCAGCTCACCGGGACTCACTACCTACGAGCAGTACTTC,CASSSPGLTTYEQYF
TRBV13,TRBJ1-3,.,.,TGTGCCAGCAGCTTACTGGCCCAGGCCTCTGGAAACACCATATATTTT,CASSLLAQASGNTIYF
TRBV4-2,TRBJ1-2,.,.,TGTGCCAGCAGCCAAGACCCAGGGGTCGGGGATGGCTACACCTTC,CASSQDPGVGDGYTF
TRBV28,TRBJ2-7,.,.,TGTGCCAGCAGTTTGAGTGGCGAGCAGTACTTC,CASSLSGEQYF
TRBV10-1,TRBJ1-1,once,.,TGCGCCAGCAGTATAGACAAGAAGTTTTTCTTT,CASSIDKKFFF
TRBV11-2,TRBJ1-2,.,.,TGTGCCAGCAGGCATACCGGGACAACCGAATACACCTTC,CASRHTGTTEYTF
TRBV2,TRBJ2-3,.,.,TGTGCCAGCACCCCCAGCAGGGTTTCGGGCACAGATACGCAGTATTTT,CASTPSRVSGTDTQYF
TRBV5-1,TRBJ1-1,.,.,TGCGCCAGCAGCTGGCAGGGTAACACTGAAGCTTTCTTT,CASSWQGNTEAFF
TRBV11-2,TRBJ1-1,.,TRBD1,TGTGCCAGCAGCTTCGGGACAGGGGTAAGGAACACTGAAGCTTTCTTT,CASSFGTGVRNTEAFF
TRBV7-6,TRBJ2-3,.,TRBD2,TGTGCCAGCAGCTTTATAGCGGGAGCCACAGATACGCAGTATTTT,CASSFIAGATDTQYF
TRBV5-6,TRBJ1-5,.,.,TGTGCCAGCAGCTTGGGGGCCCCAGGGGACGGCAATCAGCCCCAGCATTTT,CASSLGAPGDGNQPQHF
TRBV2,TRBJ2-5,.,TRBD1,TGTGCCAGCAGTGCCGGACAGGGGATCCCGGAGACCCAGTACTTC,CASSAGQGIPETQYF
TRBV7-6,TRBJ2-1,.,.,TGTGCCAGCAGCTTATCAGCGCTGAGCTCCTACAATGAGCAGTTCTTC,CASSLSALSSYNEQFF
TRBV2,TRBJ2-3,.,.,TGTGCCAGTCAGTATGATACGCAGTATTTT,CASQYDTQYF
TRBV24-1,TRBJ2-1,.,TRBD2,TGTGCCACCAGTGACCGTAGCGGGAGAATTTTCAATGAGCAGTTCTTC,CATSDRSGRIFNEQFF
TRBV4-1,TRBJ1-5,.,.,TGCGCCAGCAGCCAAGAGGAACAGGGCGGTCAGCCCCAGCATTTT,CASSQEEQGGQPQHF
TRBV24-1,TRBJ1-2,.,.,TGTGCCACCAGTGATTATGCCGGGAGGCAAGGCTACACCTTC,CATSDYAGRQGYTF
TRBV20-1,TRBJ2-3,.,.,TGCAGTGTCGGGGACACAGATACGCAGTATTTT,CSVGDTDTQYF
TRBV3-1/TRBV3-2,TRBJ1-2,.,.,TGTGCCAGCAGCCAAGATAGACAACCGGTCTATGGCTACACCTTC,CASSQDRQPVYGYTF
TRBV5-1,TRBJ1-2,.,TRBD1,TGCGCCAGCAGCAGAGACAGGGCAGGCTATGGCTACACCTTC,CASSRDRAGYGYTF
TRBV5-6,TRBJ1-1,.,.,TGTGCCAGCAGCCCTTCCCAGACAGGAAACACTGAAGCTTTCTTT,CASSPSQTGNTEAFF
TRBV24-1,TRBJ2-1,.,TRBD2,TGTGCCACCAGTGGACGGAAGGACCTACTAGCGGGCGTCCAGAGCTCCTACAATGAGCAGTTCTTC,CATSGRKDLLAGVQSSYNEQFF
TRBV18,TRBJ1-5,.,TRBD1,TGTGCCAGCTCACCCCAGGGGGCTAATCAGCCCCAGCATTTT,CASSPQGANQPQHF
TRBV2,TRBJ1-1,.,.,TGTGCCAGCAGCCCCCGGCCGGGAGTGAACACTGAAGCTTTCTTT,CASSPRPGVNTEAFF
TRBV5-4,TRBJ2-7,.,TRBD2,TGTGCCAGCAGCTTGGGCGGGGGAACCCCTTTGGGGCAGTACTTC,CASSLGGGTPLGQYF
TRBV7-9,TRBJ2-7,.,TRBD1,TGTGCCAGCAGCTTAGCCGGACAGGGGATGGAGATCCCTGAGCAGTACTTC,CASSLAGQGMEIPEQYF
TRBV5-1,TRBJ2-7,.,.,TGCGCCAGCAGCTTAGGGCAGGGGAGCTCCTACGAGCAGTACTTC,CASSLGQGSSYEQYF
TRBV5-1,TRBJ2-2,.,.,TGCGCCAGCAGCTACTTAAACACCGGGGAGCTGTTTTTT,CASSYLNTGELFF
TRBV19,TRBJ2-1,.,.,TGTGCCAGTAGTATGGGGGCAGGGGTCAGGTCCTACAATGAGCAGTTCTTC,CASSMGAGVRSYNEQFF
TRBV29-1,TRBJ1-1,.,.,TGCAGCGTCGCAGGGACACGAAACACTGAAGCTTTCTTT,CSVAGTRNTEAFF
TRBV27,TRBJ2-1,.,.,TGTGCCAGCAGTTCGGACTTAGACAATGAGCAGTTCTTC,CASSSDLDNEQFF
TRBV6-5,TRBJ1-3,once,.,TGTGCCAGCAGTTACTCGGACGGACACTCTGGAAACACCATATATTTT,CASSYSDGHSGNTIYF
TRBV5-6,TRBJ2-7,once,TRBD1,TGTGCCAGCAGCTTGGGTGGGACAGGGTCCTACGAGCAGTACTTC,CASSLGGTGSYEQYF
TRBV5-4,TRBJ2-7,.,TRBD2,TGTGCCAGCAGCTTCGGAGCGGGAGGGCCTGACGAGCAGTACTTC,CASSFGAGGPDEQYF
TRBV5-1,TRBJ2-2,.,.,TGCGCCAGCAGCTTGGCCCAGATTTACACCGGGGAGCTGTTTTTT,CASSLAQIYTGELFF
TRBV11-2,TRBJ1-6,few,.,TGTGCCAGCAGCTTAGACAGGGTACAGTCACCCCTCCACTTT,CASSLDRVQSPLHF
TRBV29-1,TRBJ2-5,.,.,TGCAGCGTGGAGGACAGAATCAGGGAGACCCAGTACTTC,CSVEDRIRETQYF
TRBV11-3,TRBJ1-1,.,TRBD1,TGTGCCAGCAGCCCGGGACAGGGGGGTTTGGGGCGACTTAACACTGAAGCTTTCTTT,CASSPGQGGLGRLNTEAFF
TRBV27,TRBJ1-1,.,.,TGTGCCAGCAGTGAAGCCTCATGGGGGGGCGGCACTGAAGCTTTCTTT,CASSEASWGGGTEAFF
TRBV24-1,TRBJ2-1,.,TRBD2,TGTGCCACCAGTTTAGCGGGAACCTACAATGAGCAGTTCTTC,CATSLAGTYNEQFF
TRBV7-3,TRBJ2-1,.,.,TGTGCCAGCAGCTTAAACACCGTTTACAATGAGCAGTTCTTC,CASSLNTVYNEQFF
TRBV4-1,TRBJ1-2,few,.,TGCGCCAGCAGCCAACCAGCGAAAGCTAACTATGGCTACACCTTC,CASSQPAKANYGYTF
TRBV9,TRBJ1-6,.,.,TGTGCCAGCAGCAACAACAGGGATTCACCCCTCCACTTT,CASSNNRDSPLHF
TRBV3-1/TRBV3-2,TRBJ2-1,once,TRBD2,TGTGCCAGCGAAAACCGAGCGGGGAGCTCCTACAATGAGCAGTTCTTC,CASENRAGSSYNEQFF
TRBV24-1,TRBJ1-5,.,.,TGTGCCACCAGTGATTCGCGGGAAAACCAGCCCCAGCATTTT,CATSDSRENQPQHF
TRBV7-6,TRBJ2-1,.,TRBD1,TGTGCCAGCAGCTTAGCTTCAGGGGGCTCCTACAATGAGCAGTTCTTC,CASSLASGGSYNEQFF
TRBV30,TRBJ2-7,.,TRBD1,TGTGCCTGGAGTGAGCAGGACAGGGCGCGGCAGTACTTC,CAWSEQDRARQYF
TRBV5-6,TRBJ2-1,.,TRBD1,TGTGCCAGCAGCCCAGACTACCGGGACAGGGTATTCAACAATGAGCAGTTCTTC,CASSPDYRDRVFNNEQFF
TRBV7-9,TRBJ2-7,.,.,TGTGCCAGCAGCCCTAGCCCCGGCTCCAGCTCCTACGAGCAGTACTTC,CASSPSPGSSSYEQYF
TRBV5-6,TRBJ1-4,.,.,TGTGCCAGCAGCTTGTGGTTGCGGGCTAATGAAAAACTGTTTTTT,CASSLWLRANEKLFF
TRBV3-1/TRBV3-2,TRBJ2-3,.,.,TGTGCCAGCAGCCAAGATAACCACAGGGCGACAGATACGCAGTATTTT,CASSQDNHRATDTQYF